This T cell receptor beta chain was sequenced in a study of cytomegalovirus exposure and HLA in healthy donors. Per germline, CDR1 SQVTM and CDR2 ANQGSEA. Deletions cut 4 bases from V and 0 bases from J, with 12 bases between. The CDR3 is 15 amino acids. As to this clone: What it binds is not known.

This PCR relied on a set of 60 Vbeta primers and 13 Jbeta primers. TCRdb's copy holds only in-frame clones and misses some; the assay was immunoSEQ multiplex PCR. The sample lists 63,000 or so clones, around 80% seen once, with approximately 4.2% in the top ten. The donors (healthy individuals) were bone marrow donors. Overall study results and limits: Segments of the TCR beta V type were, in most cases, productive about 90% or about 30% of the time in an earlier analysis. Sequencing likely caused a cluster of highly shared sequence variants.

This clonotype was sampled from a woman in her twenties or thirties in good health and CMV-seronegative. The specimen was PBMCs. The chain combines TRBV29-1 with TRBJ1-4; no firm D call. DNA of the CDR3: TGCAGCGTTGTTGTGGGGAGCGCAACTAATGAAAAACTGTTTTTT. It codes for CSVVVGSATNEKLFF. The full variable domain, its missing parts supplied by reference TRBV29-1 and TRBJ1-4, is SAVISQKPSRDICQRGTSLTIQCQVDSQVTMMFWYRQQPGQSLTLIATANQGSEATYESGFVIDKFPISRPNLTFSTLTVSNMSPEDSSIYLCSVVVGSATNEKLFFGSGTQLSVL.